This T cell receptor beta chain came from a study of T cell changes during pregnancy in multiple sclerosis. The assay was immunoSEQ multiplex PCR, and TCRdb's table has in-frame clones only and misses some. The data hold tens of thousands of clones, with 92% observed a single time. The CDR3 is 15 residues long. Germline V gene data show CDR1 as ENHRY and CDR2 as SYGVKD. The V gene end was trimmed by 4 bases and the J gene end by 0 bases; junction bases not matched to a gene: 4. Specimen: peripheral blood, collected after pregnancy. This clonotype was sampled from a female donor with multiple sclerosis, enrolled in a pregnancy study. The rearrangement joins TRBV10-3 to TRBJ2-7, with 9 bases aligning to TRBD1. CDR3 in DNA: TGTGCCATCAGTGTCGGGACAGGGAGCTCCTACGAGCAGTACTTC. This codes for CAISVGTGSSYEQYF.